This T cell receptor beta chain is drawn from a study of blood T cell repertoires in COVID-19. Background on the study: Sample material is recorded as cDNA or gDNA derived from T cells, B-cell-depleted T cells, or PBMCs.

In the study's own analysis: Amplifying reference gene primers gave estimates of nucleated cell counts. Generated by immunoSEQ multiplex PCR, the TCRdb table keeps only in-frame clones and is missing some. V, J and clone size derive from that table, while D and trimming were established from the DNA sequence. The sample lists around 280,000 clones, about nine tenths occurring once. Researchers sorted participants into cohorts using their self-reported clinical history. Germline CDR1 reads LNHDA; CDR2 reads SQIVND (reference sequence). The CDR3 runs 12 residues. V gave up 7 bases and J gave up 3 bases, with 9 bases separating them.

Sequencing was performed on PBMCs or T cells enriched from blood (not recorded which). This receptor was obtained from a middle-aged woman who had recovered from COVID-19. This rearrangement joins TRBV19 to TRBJ1-2, with D maybe TRBD1 (6 bases). CDR3 nucleotides: TGTGCCAGTAAGCGACAGGACTATGGCTACACCTTC. It codes for CASKRQDYGYTF.